The 2 T cell receptor beta chains listed next were all sequenced from one sample in a study of T-cell reconstitution after alpha-beta-depleted transplantation in children. Preparation of the TCRbeta library involved a method that used unique molecular identifiers. One entry per CDR3 protein, called by TCRdb with MiXCR from the PCR reads. This table holds a few hundred thousand distinct CDR3 sequences, just over 20% found once. Sequenced material: PBMCs from the stem cell graft donor, taken from the stem cell graft. These receptor sequences come from a human donor who donated a stem cell graft to a child with acute myeloid leukemia.

This clonotype has only a few counts. The chain combines TRBV7-2 with TRBJ2-7; D possibly corresponds to TRBD1 (5 bases). Germline V CDR1 and CDR2: SGHTA, FQGNSA. The ends were cut back, 2 bases at V and 2 bases at J, with 10 bases in the middle. CDR3 length equals 14 residues. Here the CDR3 DNA reads TGTGCCAGCAGCTTAAAGGACACCACCTACGAGCAGTACTTC. Translating gives CASSLKDTTYEQYF. The variable domain in full, completed from reference TRBV7-2 and TRBJ2-7, reads GAGVSQSPSNKVTEKGKDVELRCDPISGHTALYWYRQSLGQGLEFLIYFQGNSAPDKSGLPSDRFSAERTGGSVSTLTIQRTQQEDSAVYLCASSLKDTTYEQYFGPGTRLTVT.

In its sample, this clonotype was seen a few times. This chain links TRBV6-8 with TRBJ2-7; the D gene is possibly TRBD2 (6 bases). Trimming pared 7 bases from V and 3 bases from J, leaving 10 bases between. Germline V lookup: CDR1 MNHGY, CDR2 SAAAGT. The CDR3 loop spans 12 amino acids. The CDR3 region has the DNA TGTGCCAGCATCGGCGGGAACTACGAGCAGTACTTC. Its translation is CASIGGNYEQYF.